One sample yielded the 6 T cell receptor beta chains listed below, sequenced in a study of cytomegalovirus exposure and HLA in healthy donors. The repertoire was sequenced with immunoSEQ multiplex PCR; TCRdb's copy has only in-frame clones and lacks some. The sample holds about 120,000 clones, less than 90% seen once. The sample comprised PBMCs. These receptors were taken from a man aged 18 to 30 in good health and CMV-seropositive.

V is TRBV4-1 and J is TRBJ1-2; the D gene is possibly TRBD1 (5 bases). This CDR3 is 13 amino acids long. The V and J ends lost 6 bases and 0 bases respectively, with 8 bases between them. The germline gives CDR1 MGHRA, CDR2 YSYEKL. The CDR3 loop reads CASRQDTNYGYTF. Here the CDR3 DNA reads TGCGCCAGCAGACAGGATACTAACTATGGCTACACCTTC.

The chain links TRBV11-2 to TRBJ1-5; D uncertain. This CDR3 region has 13 residues. Germline values: CDR1 SGHAT, CDR2 FQNNGV. V was pared by 1 base and J by 6 bases, with 7 bases between. The DNA of the CDR3 is TGTGCCAGCAGCTTAGTTTCCGGTCAGCCCCAGCATTTT. Translation: CASSLVSGQPQHF.

The CDR3 DNA sequence: TGTGCCAGCAGTGAAGTGGGGACAGGAGGAAATTCACCCCTCCACTTT. It is translated as CASSEVGTGGNSPLHF. The gene calls are TRBV6-1 and TRBJ1-6, with 8 bases that match TRBD1. Trimming removed 1 base from V and 7 bases from J; junction bases left unmatched: 6. There are 16 residues in the CDR3. CDR1 and CDR2 from the germline V gene are MNHNS and SASEGT.

The chain recombines TRBV4-3 with TRBJ1-3, with 8 bases fitting TRBD1. CDR1 is LGHNA and CDR2 is YSLEER in the germline V gene. The CDR3 totals 16 residues. The trim removed 1 base at V and 2 bases at J, leaving 4 bases unmatched. The DNA of the CDR3 is TGCGCCAGCAGCCAAGGGACAGGGAATACTGGAAACACCATATATTTT. This gives the protein CASSQGTGNTGNTIYF.

The chain has TRBV29-1 and TRBJ2-3, with TRBD1 identical over 9 bases. The CDR3 length is 14 residues. V lost 6 bases and J lost 1; bases outside the gene matches: 5. The V gene's germline CDR1 is SQVTM and CDR2 ANQGSEA. CDR3 bases: TGCAGCGTAGGGGACAGGGTCGGCACAGATACGCAGTATTTT. Amino acids: CSVGDRVGTDTQYF.

J is TRBJ2-3 and V is TRBV27; unclear D gene. Trimming cost V 8 bases and J 0 bases, with 18 bases left between them. This CDR3 comprises 16 residues. Germline assignment: CDR1 MNHEY and CDR2 SMNVEV (reference sequence). The CDR3 DNA is TGTGCCAGCTATAGCCCTAGGCGTACAAGCACAGATACGCAGTATTTT. This sequence encodes CASYSPRRTSTDTQYF.